This T cell receptor beta chain stems from a study of PD-1 blockade in classical Hodgkin lymphoma. As for this clone: Its target is not known.

Every single patient, without exception, relapsed after autologous stem cell transplantation, and brentuximab vedotin exposure varied. Best responses were complete response, partial response or progressive disease. The CDR3 has 16 amino acids. The ends were cut back, 0 bases at V and 4 bases at J, with 14 bases in the middle. The germline V gene encodes CDR1 SGHDT and CDR2 YYEEEE. General study points: By C4D1 there was a significant rise in CD4+ TCR diversity but not in CD8+ TCR diversity. Complete responders' baseline diversity resembled that of newly diagnosed patients. Healthy donors were reported to have higher baseline TCR diversity than newly diagnosed patients.

The method was immunoSEQ multiplex PCR; TCRdb's version includes in-frame clones alone and lacks a portion of them. The sample consists of some 40,000 clones, over 60% of them appearing once. The sequences come from peripheral blood mononuclear cells (PBMCs), collected at baseline. The chain links TRBV5-6 to TRBJ2-1; possible D gene TRBD2, 5 bases. The sequence was collected from a human donor with classical Hodgkin lymphoma. For the CDR3, the DNA is TGTGCCAGCAGCTTGGCCGGGATTAGCCCATACAATGAGCAGTTCTTC. It translates to CASSLAGISPYNEQFF. Supplemented by reference TRBV5-6 and TRBJ2-1, the full variable domain reads DAGVTQSPTHLIKTRGQQVTLRCSPKSGHDTVSWYQQALGQGPQFIFQYYEEEERQRGNFPDRFSGHQFPNYSSELNVNALLLGDSALYLCASSLAGISPYNEQFFGPGTRLTVL.